The sequence of this T cell receptor (beta chain) was determined in a study of Ad26.COV2.S vaccination and SARS-CoV-2 variants. Trimming took 5 bases from V and 4 from J, leaving 9 bases between them. Germline V CDR1 and CDR2: SEHNR, FQNEAQ (reference sequence). The CDR3 sequence is 13 residues long. Overall study results and limits: Spike-specific TCR breadth in vaccine recipients exceeded that seen in placebo recipients.

As for this clone: Its specificity is unknown. Other DNA sequences within the sample encode an identical CDR3.

Treatment indicated: roughly 20 received Ad26.COV2.S at low or high dose, single or two shots; a few received placebo; per-sample allocation not given. All samples were drawn on day 63, counting from the first vaccine or placebo injection. In the vaccine, an Ad26 vector expressed the SARS-CoV-2 spike of the Wuhan strain. Here immunoSEQ multiplex PCR was the method, and the copy in TCRdb shows in-frame clones only, minus some. The sample lists around 340,000 clones, around 88% occurring once. Material: peripheral blood, obtained in a trial of Ad26.COV2.S vaccine versus placebo. The V and J genes are TRBV7-9 and TRBJ1-5; TRBD1 might be the D (6 bases). This TCR derives from a person aged 18-60 years who received the Ad26.COV2.S COVID-19 vaccine or a placebo. The CDR3: CASSLTGNQPQHF. In DNA form, the CDR3 reads TGTGCCAGCAGCCTAACAGGGAATCAGCCCCAGCATTTT.